This TCR beta chain was captured in a study of T cell changes during pregnancy in multiple sclerosis (dated 2019 in TCRdb). Broadly, across the study: In women with multiple sclerosis, the researchers looked at how the T cell repertoire shifted as pregnancy progressed.

As regards this clone: Its antigen remains unidentified. No base quality information exists; no much larger clone differs at one position.

Based on the germline V gene, the CDR1 and CDR2 sequences are SGHVS and FQNEAQ. For this chain, trimming is 4 bases at the V end and 4 bases at the J end, and the number of junction bases without a gene match is 8. The CDR3 contains 15 residues, cysteine and phenylalanine counted. This entry keeps only the CDR3 DNA: 45 bases, framed from base 1. Library preparation was by the immunoSEQ multiplex PCR assay. Entries here come from immuneACCESS through TCRdb and include only in-frame sequences with V and J called. Some clones fail to appear in such tables; in the studies checked, an unresolved V gene covers under half of the shortfall, and the cause of the remainder is unknown. Within this sample are over 40,000 clones, with 85% to 95% of them counted one time only. The ten largest account for roughly 2.3% of the sample.

Source: peripheral blood, taken in the third trimester of pregnancy. The sequence joins TRBV7-8 to TRBJ2-5; 8 bases in between match TRBD1. This clonotype was sampled from a female donor with multiple sclerosis, enrolled in a pregnancy study. The nucleotide sequence reads as follows: TGTGCCAGCAGCTATCGACAGGGGACTCGAGAGACCCAGTACTTC. Its translation is CASSYRQGTRETQYF.